This T cell receptor beta chain was captured by sequencing in a study of T-cell reconstitution after alpha-beta-depleted transplantation in children (dated by TCRdb to about 2016). Study-wide context: Using TCR repertoire profiling, the study quantitatively followed how T-cell immune reconstitution unfolded in children after TCRalphabeta/CD19-depleted allogeneic hematopoietic cell transplantation.

Library generation was performed with PCR. Sequencing was performed on an Illumina HiSeq 2500. TCR library preparation used molecular barcoding, with unique molecular identifiers applied to normalize quantification of the TCRbeta repertoire. The public sequencing data were trimmed at Q25 with fastp and processed into clonotypes with MiXCR by TCRdb, which kept only in-frame beta chains. When rows share a CDR3 protein, they turn into one entry using the most common DNA and genes. The sample contains over 550,000 distinct CDR3 sequences, 8% to 11% of them found a single time. The top ten clones comprise approximately 4.1% of the sample. CDR1 SGHRS and CDR2 YFSETQ are derived from the germline V gene. Trimming leaves V shorter by 3 bases and J shorter by 4 bases, with the junction holding 3 bases beyond the gene matches. From the cysteine through the phenylalanine, the CDR3 covers 16 amino acids. Only CDR3 DNA remains: 48 bases, in frame from the first base.

In this sample, this clonotype turned up a few times. Its antigen remains unidentified. Per-base quality was not reported, and no clone a single base away is much larger than it. The chain is made from TRBV5-1 and TRBJ2-2, and 13 bases in between align with TRBD2. Sequencing used PBMCs from the stem cell graft donor, obtained from the stem cell graft. This receptor was obtained from a human donor who donated a stem cell graft to a child with acute myeloid leukemia. The CDR3 reads CASSSGLAGPTGELFF. DNA sequence: TGCGCCAGCAGCTCGGGACTAGCGGGACCCACCGGGGAGCTGTTTTTT.